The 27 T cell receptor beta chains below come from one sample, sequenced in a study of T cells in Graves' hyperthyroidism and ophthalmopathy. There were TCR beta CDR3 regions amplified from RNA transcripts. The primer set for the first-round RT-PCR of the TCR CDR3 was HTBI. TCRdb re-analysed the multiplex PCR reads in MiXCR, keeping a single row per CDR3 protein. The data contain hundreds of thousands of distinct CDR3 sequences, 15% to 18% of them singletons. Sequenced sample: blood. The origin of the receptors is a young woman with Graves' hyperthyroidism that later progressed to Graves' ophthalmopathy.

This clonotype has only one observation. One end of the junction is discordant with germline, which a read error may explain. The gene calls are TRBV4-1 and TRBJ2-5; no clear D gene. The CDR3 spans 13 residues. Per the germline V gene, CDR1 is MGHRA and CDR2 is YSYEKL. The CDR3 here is CASSQVTQETQCF. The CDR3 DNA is TGCGCCAGCAGCCAAGTAACTCAAGAGACCCAGTGCTTC.

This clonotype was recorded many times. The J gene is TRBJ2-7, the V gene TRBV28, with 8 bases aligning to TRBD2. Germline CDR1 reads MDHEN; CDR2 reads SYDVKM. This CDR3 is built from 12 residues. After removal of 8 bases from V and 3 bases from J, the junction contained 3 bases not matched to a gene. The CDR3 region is CASVGRDYEQYF. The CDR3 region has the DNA TGTGCCAGCGTCGGGAGGGACTACGAGCAGTACTTC.

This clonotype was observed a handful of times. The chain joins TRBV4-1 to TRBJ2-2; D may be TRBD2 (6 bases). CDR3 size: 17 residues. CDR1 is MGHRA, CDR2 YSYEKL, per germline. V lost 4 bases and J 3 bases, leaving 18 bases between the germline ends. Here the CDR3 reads CASSPGAREMDTGELFF. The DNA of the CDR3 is TGCGCCAGCAGCCCGGGAGCTCGGGAGATGGACACCGGGGAGCTGTTTTTT.

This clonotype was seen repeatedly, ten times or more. The CDR3 sequence: CASSFDVRGLHF. The CDR3 nucleotides are TGTGCCAGCAGTTTTGATGTGAGGGGCCTCCACTTT. This chain links TRBV28 with TRBJ1-6; D might be TRBD1 (5 bases). The length of the CDR3 is 12 residues. CDR1 is MDHEN and CDR2 is SYDVKM in the germline V gene. Deletions cut 3 bases from V and 15 bases from J, with 12 bases between.

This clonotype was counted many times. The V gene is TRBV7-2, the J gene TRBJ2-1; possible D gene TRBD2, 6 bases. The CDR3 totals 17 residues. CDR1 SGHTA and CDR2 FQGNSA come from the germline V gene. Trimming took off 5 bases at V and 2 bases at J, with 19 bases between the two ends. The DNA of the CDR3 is TGTGCCAGCAGCCCCCATCCTAGCGCCTCCACCTACAATGAGCAGTTCTTC. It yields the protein CASSPHPSASTYNEQFF.

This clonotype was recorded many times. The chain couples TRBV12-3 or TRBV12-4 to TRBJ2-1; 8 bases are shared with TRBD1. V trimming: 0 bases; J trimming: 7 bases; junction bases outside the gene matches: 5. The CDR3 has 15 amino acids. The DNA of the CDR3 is TGTGCCAGCAGTTTAGCGGACAGGGTTAGGAATGAGCAGTTCTTC. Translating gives CASSLADRVRNEQFF.

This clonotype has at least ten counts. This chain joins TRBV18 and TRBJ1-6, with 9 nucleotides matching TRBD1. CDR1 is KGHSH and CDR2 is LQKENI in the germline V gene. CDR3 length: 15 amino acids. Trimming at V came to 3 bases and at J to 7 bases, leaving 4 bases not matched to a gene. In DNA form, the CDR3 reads TGTGCCAGCTCACCGACAGGGGGGAGGAATTCACCCCTCCACTTT. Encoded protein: CASSPTGGRNSPLHF.

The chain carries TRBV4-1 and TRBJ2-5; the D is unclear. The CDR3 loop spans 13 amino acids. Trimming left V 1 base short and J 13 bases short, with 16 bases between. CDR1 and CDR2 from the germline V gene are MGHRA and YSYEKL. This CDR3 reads CASSQVDGKVVYF. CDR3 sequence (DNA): TGCGCCAGCAGCCAAGTGGATGGTAAGGTGGTGTACTTC.

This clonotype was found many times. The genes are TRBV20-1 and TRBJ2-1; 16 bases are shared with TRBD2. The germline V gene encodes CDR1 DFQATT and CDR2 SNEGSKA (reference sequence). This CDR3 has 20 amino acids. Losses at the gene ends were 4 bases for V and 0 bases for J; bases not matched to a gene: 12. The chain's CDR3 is CSATIVPGLAGGHSYNEQFF. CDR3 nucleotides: TGCAGTGCTACAATTGTCCCGGGACTAGCGGGAGGGCACTCCTACAATGAGCAGTTCTTC.

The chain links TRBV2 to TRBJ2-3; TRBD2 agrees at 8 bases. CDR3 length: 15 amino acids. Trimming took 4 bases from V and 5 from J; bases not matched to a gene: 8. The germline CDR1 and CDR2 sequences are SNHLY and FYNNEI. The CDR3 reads CASSAPGLGRDTQYF. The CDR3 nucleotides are TGTGCCAGCAGTGCGCCGGGACTAGGGCGAGATACGCAGTATTTT. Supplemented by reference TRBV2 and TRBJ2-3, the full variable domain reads EPEVTQTPSHQVTQMGQEVILRCVPISNHLYFYWYRQILGQKVEFLVSFYNNEISEKSEIFDDQFSVERPDGSNFTLKIRSTKLEDSAMYFCASSAPGLGRDTQYFGPGTRLTVL.

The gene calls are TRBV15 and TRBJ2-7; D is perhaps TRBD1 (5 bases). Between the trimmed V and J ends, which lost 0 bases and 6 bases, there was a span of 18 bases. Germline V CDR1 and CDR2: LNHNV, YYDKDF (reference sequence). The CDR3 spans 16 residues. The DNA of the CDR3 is TGTGCCACCAGCAGAGAAACAGGAAAACTCCAGTTCGAGCAGTACTTC. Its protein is CATSRETGKLQFEQYF.

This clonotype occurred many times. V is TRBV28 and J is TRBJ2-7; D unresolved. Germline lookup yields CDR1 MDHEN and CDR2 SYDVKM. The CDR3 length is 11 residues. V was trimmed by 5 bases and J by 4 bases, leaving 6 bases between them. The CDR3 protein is CASSPRYEQYF. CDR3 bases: TGTGCCAGCAGTCCTAGGTACGAGCAGTACTTC.

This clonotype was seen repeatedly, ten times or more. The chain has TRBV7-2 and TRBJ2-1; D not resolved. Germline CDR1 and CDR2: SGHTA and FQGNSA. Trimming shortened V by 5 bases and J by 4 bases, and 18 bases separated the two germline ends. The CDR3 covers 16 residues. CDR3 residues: CASSAPGRKTYNEQFF. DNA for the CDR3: TGTGCCAGCAGCGCTCCGGGTAGGAAAACATACAATGAGCAGTTCTTC.

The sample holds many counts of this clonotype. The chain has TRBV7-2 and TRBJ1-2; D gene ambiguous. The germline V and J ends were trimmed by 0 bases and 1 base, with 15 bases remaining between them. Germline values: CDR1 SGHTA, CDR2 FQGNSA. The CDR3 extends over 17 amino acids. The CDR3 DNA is TGTGCCAGCAGCTTAGCGCAGGCTTCCCGATATAACTATGGCTACACCTTC. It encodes CASSLAQASRYNYGYTF.

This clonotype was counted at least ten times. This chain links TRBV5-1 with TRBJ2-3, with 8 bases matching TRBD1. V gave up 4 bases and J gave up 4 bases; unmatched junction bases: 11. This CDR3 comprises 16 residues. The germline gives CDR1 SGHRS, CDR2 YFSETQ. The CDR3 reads CASSTRQGTGADTQYF. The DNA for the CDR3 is TGCGCCAGCAGCACCCGACAGGGGACGGGAGCAGATACGCAGTATTTT.

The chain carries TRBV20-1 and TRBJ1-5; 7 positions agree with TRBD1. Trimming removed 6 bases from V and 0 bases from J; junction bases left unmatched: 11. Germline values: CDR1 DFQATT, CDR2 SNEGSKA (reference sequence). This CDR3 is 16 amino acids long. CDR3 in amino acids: CSACGRGIYSNQPQHF. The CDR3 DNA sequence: TGCAGTGCCTGTGGCAGGGGGATATATAGCAATCAGCCCCAGCATTTT.

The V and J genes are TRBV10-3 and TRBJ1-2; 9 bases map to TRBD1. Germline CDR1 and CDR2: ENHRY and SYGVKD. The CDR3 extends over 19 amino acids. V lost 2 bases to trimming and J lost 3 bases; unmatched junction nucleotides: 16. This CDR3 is CAISEQPWDRVVQDYGYTF. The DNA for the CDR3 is TGTGCCATCAGTGAGCAGCCTTGGGACAGGGTGGTACAGGACTATGGCTACACCTTC.

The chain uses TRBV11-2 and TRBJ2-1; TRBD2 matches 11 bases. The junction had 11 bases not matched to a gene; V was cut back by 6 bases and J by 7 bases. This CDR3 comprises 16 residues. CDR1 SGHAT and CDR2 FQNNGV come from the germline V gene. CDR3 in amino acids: CASRHPGLAEGNEQFF. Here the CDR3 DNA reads TGTGCCAGCAGACATCCGGGACTAGCGGAGGGGAATGAGCAGTTCTTC.

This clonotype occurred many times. CDR3 region: CASSPGASGKYEQYF. Written as DNA, the CDR3 is TGTGCCAGCAGCCCGGGCGCTAGCGGCAAGTACGAGCAGTACTTC. The chain joins TRBV7-8 to TRBJ2-7, with 7 bases that match TRBD2. Germline values: CDR1 SGHVS, CDR2 FQNEAQ. This CDR3 has 15 amino acids. V shed 5 bases, J shed 4 bases, and the junction held 11 bases outside the gene matches. Filled out from reference TRBV7-8 and TRBJ2-7, the complete variable domain reads GAGVSQSPRYKVAKRGQDVALRCDPISGHVSLFWYQQALGQGPEFLTYFQNEAQLDKSGLPSDRFFAERPEGSVSTLKIQRTQQEDSAVYLCASSPGASGKYEQYFGPGTRLTVT.

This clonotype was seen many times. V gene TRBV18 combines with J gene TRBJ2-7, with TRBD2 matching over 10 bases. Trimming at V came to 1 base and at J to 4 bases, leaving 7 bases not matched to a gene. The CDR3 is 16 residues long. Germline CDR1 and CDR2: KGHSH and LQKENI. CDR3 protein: CASSPRASGSRYEQYF. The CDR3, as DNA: TGTGCCAGCTCACCACGGGCTAGCGGGAGTAGGTACGAGCAGTACTTC. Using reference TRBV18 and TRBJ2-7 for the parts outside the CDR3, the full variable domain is NAGVMQNPRHLVRRRGQEARLRCSPMKGHSHVYWYRQLPEEGLKFMVYLQKENIIDESGMPKERFSAEFPKEGPSILRIQQVVRGDSAAYFCASSPRASGSRYEQYFGPGTRLTVT.

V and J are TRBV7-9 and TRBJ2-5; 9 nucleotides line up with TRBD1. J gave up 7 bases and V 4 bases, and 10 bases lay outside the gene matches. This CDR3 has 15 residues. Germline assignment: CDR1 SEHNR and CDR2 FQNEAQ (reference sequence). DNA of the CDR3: TGTGCCAGCAGCTCGTCCAGCCGACAGGGGGGGACCCAGTACTTC. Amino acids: CASSSSSRQGGTQYF.

The CDR3 loop is CASLRDSQETQYF. The CDR3 nucleotides read TGTGCCAGCCTCCGGGACAGCCAAGAGACCCAGTACTTC. The chain carries TRBV6-1 and TRBJ2-5; 7 positions agree with TRBD1. Trimming removed 8 bases from V and 1 base from J; junction bases left unmatched: 4. CDR1 MNHNS and CDR2 SASEGT come from the germline V gene. There are 13 residues in the CDR3.

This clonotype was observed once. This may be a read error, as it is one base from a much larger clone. CDR3 residues: CATSSALGTSGRADTQYF. For the CDR3, the DNA is TGTGCCACCAGCTCGGCTTTGGGGACTAGCGGGAGGGCAGATACGCAGTATTTT. This rearrangement joins TRBV15 to TRBJ2-3; 16 bases fit TRBD2. The ends lost 5 bases at V and 4 bases at J; junction bases unmatched: 9. The germline V gene encodes CDR1 LNHNV and CDR2 YYDKDF (reference sequence). The CDR3 has 18 amino acids.

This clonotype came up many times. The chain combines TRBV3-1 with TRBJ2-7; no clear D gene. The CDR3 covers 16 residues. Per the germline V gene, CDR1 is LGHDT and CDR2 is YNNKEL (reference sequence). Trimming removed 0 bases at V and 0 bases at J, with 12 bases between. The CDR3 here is CASSQDLRLSSYEQYF. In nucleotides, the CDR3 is TGTGCCAGCAGCCAAGATCTGCGGTTAAGCTCCTACGAGCAGTACTTC.

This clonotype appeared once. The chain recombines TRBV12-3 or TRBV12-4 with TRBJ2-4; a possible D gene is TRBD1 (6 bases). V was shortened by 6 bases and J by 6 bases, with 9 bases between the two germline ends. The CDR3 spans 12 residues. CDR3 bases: TGTGCCAGCAGCAAGGACAGAAACATTCAGTACTTC. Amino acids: CASSKDRNIQYF.

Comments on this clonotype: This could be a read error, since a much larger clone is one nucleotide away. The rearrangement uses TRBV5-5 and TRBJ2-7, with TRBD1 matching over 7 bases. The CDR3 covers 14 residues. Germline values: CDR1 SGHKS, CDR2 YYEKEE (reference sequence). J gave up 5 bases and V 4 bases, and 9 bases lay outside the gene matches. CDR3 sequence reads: CASSTPDRDHEQYF. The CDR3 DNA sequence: TGTGCCAGCAGCACACCCGACAGGGATCACGAGCAGTACTTC.

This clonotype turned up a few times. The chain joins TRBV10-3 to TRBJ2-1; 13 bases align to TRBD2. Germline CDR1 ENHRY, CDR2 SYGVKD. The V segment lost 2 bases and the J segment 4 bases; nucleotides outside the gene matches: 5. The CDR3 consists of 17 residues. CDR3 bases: TGTGCCATCAGTGAGACTAGCGGGAGGGCCCCGTACAATGAGCAGTTCTTC. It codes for CAISETSGRAPYNEQFF.